The 9 T cell receptor beta chains reported below all come from one sample, sequenced in a study of T-cell memory formation after mild COVID-19. From the 5' RACE reads, TCRdb called clonotypes with MiXCR, one entry per CDR3 protein. The sample contains 60,000 to 65,000 distinct CDR3 sequences, about 10% of which appear only once. Sequencing was carried out using PBMCs or a T cell subset sorted from them (not recorded which). The receptors were gathered from a man younger than 35 who had mild COVID-19 (a few samples of this study predate the infection). Cell type and time point are not known.

The rearrangement uses TRBV7-2 and TRBJ2-3, with TRBD2 matching over 9 bases. The V and J ends lost 1 base and 5 bases, in that order; junction bases with no gene match: 7. Germline V gene sequence: CDR1 SGHTA, CDR2 FQGNSA. There are 16 residues in the CDR3. The CDR3 protein is CASSLVATSGQDTQYF. Written as DNA, the CDR3 is TGTGCCAGCAGCTTAGTCGCGACTAGCGGACAAGATACGCAGTATTTT.

The rearrangement joins TRBV18 to TRBJ2-3; D uncertain. From germline, CDR1 is KGHSH and CDR2 LQKENI. The CDR3 runs 13 residues. Trimming took off 3 bases at V and 4 bases at J, with 8 bases between the two ends. CDR3 bases: TGTGCCAGCTCACCGCGTGAGCCAGATACGCAGTATTTT. It yields the protein CASSPREPDTQYF.

This sequence joins TRBV4-1 and TRBJ2-2; no reliable D call. Germline V gene lookup returns CDR1 MGHRA and CDR2 YSYEKL. V lost 1 base and J lost 3, with 6 bases in between. CDR3 size: 14 residues. CDR3 protein: CASSQVVDTGELFF. Here the CDR3 DNA reads TGCGCCAGCAGCCAAGTAGTTGACACCGGGGAGCTGTTTTTT.

This chain uses TRBV18 with TRBJ2-3; 9 bases align to TRBD2. Germline CDR1 is KGHSH and CDR2 is LQKENI. V lost 2 bases and J lost 3; bases outside the gene matches: 6. The CDR3 is 16 amino acids. In DNA form, the CDR3 reads TGTGCCAGCTCACCAGCCGGGACTAGCCGTACAGATACGCAGTATTTT. Residues: CASSPAGTSRTDTQYF.

This clonotype has only a few counts. This chain links TRBV6-5 with TRBJ1-2, with TRBD1 as a possible D gene (5 bases). The CDR3 covers 12 residues. From germline, CDR1 is MNHEY and CDR2 SVGAGI. The V end was cut by 7 bases, the J end by 7 bases, with 13 bases between. The DNA for the CDR3 is TGTGCCAGCAATGGGGGGAGGGTTGGCTACACCTTC. Protein sequence: CASNGGRVGYTF.

This clonotype was found many times. The V call is TRBV12-3 or TRBV12-4, the J call TRBJ2-3, with D tentatively TRBD2 (6 bases). V dropped 3 bases and J dropped 2 bases, with 12 bases sitting between them. The CDR3 covers 15 residues. CDR3 residues: CASSLLGGLTDTQYF. The CDR3 nucleotides read TGTGCCAGCAGTTTGCTTGGGGGACTCACAGATACGCAGTATTTT.

This clonotype was detected many times. The chain links TRBV7-9 to TRBJ1-5; D gene unclear. V lost 3 bases to trimming and J lost 5 bases, with 8 bases between them. Germline lookup yields CDR1 SEHNR and CDR2 FQNEAQ (reference sequence). The CDR3 spans 13 residues. The CDR3 sequence: CASSFGTDQPQHF. DNA for the CDR3: TGTGCCAGCAGCTTTGGAACGGATCAGCCCCAGCATTTT.

This clonotype was seen many times. CDR3 region: CSVEGFTGPDTQYF. In DNA, the CDR3 is TGCAGCGTTGAAGGGTTCACTGGCCCAGATACGCAGTATTTT. The V call is TRBV29-1, the J call TRBJ2-3; D remains ambiguous. CDR1 is SQVTM, CDR2 ANQGSEA, per germline. The CDR3 sequence is 14 residues long. Trimming stripped 1 base from V and 4 bases from J, with 12 bases between.

Written as DNA, the CDR3 is TGTGCCAGCAGTTTAAGGTCCCAGGGGTACACTGAAGCTTTCTTT. Its translation is CASSLRSQGYTEAFF. The V and J genes are TRBV27 and TRBJ1-1; tentatively, D is TRBD1 (6 bases). Trimming removed 2 bases at V and 3 bases at J, with 13 bases between. This CDR3 has 15 amino acids. The germline V gene encodes CDR1 MNHEY and CDR2 SMNVEV (reference sequence).